This is a list of T cell receptor beta chains from one sample in a study of blood T cell repertoires in COVID-19. Some clones are missing from TCRdb's copy, which holds only in-frame ones; the method was immunoSEQ multiplex PCR. Among roughly 250,000 clones, just under 85% were seen once, and the ten largest hold roughly 4%. The sequenced sample consisted of peripheral blood. Every receptor here comes from a man in his fifties with acute or convalescent COVID-19. Both conserved end residues are trimmed from each CDR3. Clone size is shown for a subset of rows, as once, few, many or a class of expanded clone.

TRBV5-1	.	TRBJ2-2	ASSLSQVNTGELF
TRBV7-3	.	TRBJ2-2	ASSLTGGLNTGELF
TRBV5-1	.	TRBJ2-2	ASSLEGLGTGELF
TRBV7-6	once	TRBJ2-7	ASSPIGSGEQY
TRBV2	.	TRBJ1-4	ATSGQANEKLF
TRBV12-5	.	TRBJ2-2	ASGPGRDSYTGELF
TRBV10-1	.	TRBJ1-1	ASSERTVSTEAF
TRBV30	few	TRBJ1-5	AWSVWGGGNQPQH
TRBV5-1	.	TRBJ2-4	ASSLAIDSLAKNIQY
TRBV11-2	.	TRBJ1-1	ASSWDIAEAF
TRBV28	.	TRBJ2-7	ASSGPGTGWYEQY
TRBV6-5	once	TRBJ1-5	ASWARDRGNQPQH
TRBV12-3/TRBV12-4	.	TRBJ1-5	ASSTGVNQPQH
TRBV4-1	.	TRBJ1-4	ASSQAGFREGATNEKLF
TRBV28	few	TRBJ1-6	ASSFEGIASPLH
TRBV5-1	.	TRBJ2-2	ASSQSTGVGELF
TRBV24-1	.	TRBJ1-5	ATSLYGNQPQH
TRBV3-1/TRBV3-2	few	TRBJ1-2	ASSQGQGNYGYT
TRBV11-2	.	TRBJ2-5	ASSRGGSETQY
TRBV6-6	once	TRBJ2-7	ASSGGPYEQY
TRBV18	.	TRBJ2-2	ASSPGSGSPGELF
TRBV15	.	TRBJ2-1	ATSRGTSGYIPYNEQF
TRBV4-1	.	TRBJ2-5	ASSQEVRGAVLKTQY
TRBV9	.	TRBJ2-7	ASSDGQGLTYEQY
TRBV6-1	.	TRBJ1-2	ASSEDRGYYGYT
TRBV27	.	TRBJ2-1	ASSDGTSGRNEQF
TRBV27	.	TRBJ2-3	ASSNLAVLGSDTQY
TRBV24-1	once	TRBJ2-1	ATSDTIRTGGTYNEQF
TRBV18	.	TRBJ1-5	ASSPPVERQPQH
TRBV4-1	few	TRBJ2-1	ASRSLAGGGNEQF
TRBV7-2	.	TRBJ2-5	ASSPGLQETQY
TRBV19	once	TRBJ2-5	ASSYGGSSETQY
TRBV6-6	.	TRBJ2-5	ASSGGAGETQY